The rows below give T cell receptor beta chains drawn from one sample of a study of blood T cell repertoires in COVID-19. Measured with immunoSEQ multiplex PCR; TCRdb has only the in-frame clones, and not every one. The table records some 280,000 clones, about 89% of them present only once. The material sequenced was peripheral blood. The receptor set was obtained from a woman aged 55-69 years with acute or convalescent COVID-19. CDR3s include the opening cysteine and the closing phenylalanine or tryptophan. D genes are given only for firm matches. Clone size is given for some rows only: seen once, a few or many times, or a class if the clone is expanded.

v_call	clone_size	j_call	d_call	cdr3_nt	cdr3_aa
TRBV7-2	NA	TRBJ2-7	TRBD1	TGTGCCAGCAGCTTAGTACAGGGGGCGTCGAGCTCCTACGAGCAGTACTTC	CASSLVQGASSSYEQYF
TRBV19	NA	TRBJ1-2	TRBD1	TGTGCCAGTTCGGGACAGGTCTATGGCTACACCTTC	CASSGQVYGYTF
TRBV10-3	NA	TRBJ2-7	TRBD1	TGTGCCATCAGTGACCCGGGACAGGGCTACGAGCAGTACTTC	CAISDPGQGYEQYF
TRBV6-2/TRBV6-3	NA	TRBJ2-7	TRBD1	TGTGCCAGCAGTTACTCGCGGGACAGGGGTGCCGAGCAGTACTTC	CASSYSRDRGAEQYF
TRBV3-1/TRBV3-2	NA	TRBJ2-1	TRBD1	TGTGCCAGCAGGGAGACAGGGTCCTACAATGAGCAGTTCTTC	CASRETGSYNEQFF
TRBV7-9	NA	TRBJ2-3	NA	TGTGCCAGCAGCCCAGGTCAGGGAAGCACAGATACGCAGTATTTT	CASSPGQGSTDTQYF
TRBV7-9	NA	TRBJ2-1	NA	TGTGCCAGCAGCTCCCCCACAGGGTTATACAATGAGCAGTTCTTC	CASSSPTGLYNEQFF
TRBV19	NA	TRBJ1-1	NA	TGTGCCAGTAGCTCTGAGGCCGCCGTGACTGAAGCTTTCTTT	CASSSEAAVTEAFF
TRBV11-2	NA	TRBJ1-1	NA	TGTGCCAGCAGCTTAGACAGGGGATCCACTGAAGCTTTCTTT	CASSLDRGSTEAFF
TRBV3-1/TRBV3-2	NA	TRBJ2-1	TRBD2	TGTGCCAGCAGCCCTGGACTAGCGAGCCCCCTCTACAATGAGCAGTTCTTC	CASSPGLASPLYNEQFF
TRBV7-9	NA	TRBJ2-3	NA	TGTGCCAGCAGCTTAACGCCGAGCGGCACAGATACGCAGTATTTT	CASSLTPSGTDTQYF
TRBV7-2	NA	TRBJ2-3	NA	TGTGCCAGCAGCTTAGATCCAGCGGTAGTCACAGATACGCAGTATTTT	CASSLDPAVVTDTQYF
TRBV12-3/TRBV12-4	NA	TRBJ1-1	TRBD1	TGTGCCAGCGGCGGGACAGCGGGCACTGAAGCTTTCTTT	CASGGTAGTEAFF
TRBV12-3/TRBV12-4	NA	TRBJ1-5	NA	TGTGCCAGCAGTTCCGAGAGGAATCAGCCCCAGCATTTT	CASSSERNQPQHF
TRBV3-1/TRBV3-2	NA	TRBJ2-3	TRBD1	TGTGCCAGCAGCCAAGGGTGGACAGGCACCGGTGTAGCGCAGTATTTT	CASSQGWTGTGVAQYF
TRBV27	NA	TRBJ2-2	TRBD1	TGTGCCAGCCTCGGGACAGGGAAAGCCGGGGAGCTGTTTTTT	CASLGTGKAGELFF
TRBV5-1	NA	TRBJ2-3	NA	TGCGCCAGCAGCTTTTCCGGGGGGCCTCCAGATACGCAGTATTTT	CASSFSGGPPDTQYF
TRBV6-2/TRBV6-3	NA	TRBJ2-3	NA	TGTGCCAGCAGTTACGGGAGCGCTACAGATACGCAGTATTTT	CASSYGSATDTQYF
TRBV27	NA	TRBJ1-2	NA	TGTGCCAGCAGTCTTCAAAGGGCAGGGCTCTATGGCTACACCTTC	CASSLQRAGLYGYTF
TRBV5-4	NA	TRBJ2-6	NA	TGTGCCAGCAGCTTGTCCTCTCTCTCTGGGGCCAACGTCCTGACTTTC	CASSLSSLSGANVLTF
TRBV14	NA	TRBJ2-3	TRBD1	TGTGCCAGCAGCCAACTTGGACAGGGGAAAGATACGCAGTATTTT	CASSQLGQGKDTQYF
TRBV6-2/TRBV6-3	NA	TRBJ2-2	NA	TGTGCCAGCAGCCCCTATGGACGGGGGAGCACCGGGGAGCTGTTTTTT	CASSPYGRGSTGELFF
TRBV23-1	NA	TRBJ1-4	NA	TGCGCCAGCAGTCAATCGTACAGGGTTCGGGAAAAACTGTTTTTT	CASSQSYRVREKLFF
TRBV29-1	NA	TRBJ2-2	NA	TGCAGCGCAGAGGCCAAAGCGAACACCGGGGAGCTGTTTTTT	CSAEAKANTGELFF
TRBV27	NA	TRBJ2-1	TRBD2	TGTGCCAGCAGTTTCTCACTAGCGGGATTGCCGAATGAGCAGTTCTTC	CASSFSLAGLPNEQFF
TRBV5-5	NA	TRBJ1-1	TRBD1	TGTGCCAGCAGCTGGGACAGGGATACTGAAGCTTTCTTT	CASSWDRDTEAFF
TRBV27	NA	TRBJ1-6	TRBD1	TGTGCCAGCAGCAGAGACAGGGCCGGGTCTTATTCACCCCTCCACTTT	CASSRDRAGSYSPLHF
TRBV28	NA	TRBJ1-4	NA	TGTGCCAGCAGCCAAGCGGCCCCGGTTAATCAAAAACTGTTTTTT	CASSQAAPVNQKLFF
TRBV28	NA	TRBJ1-2	NA	TGTGCCAGCAGTCGCCGGTATGGCTACACCTTC	CASSRRYGYTF
TRBV9	NA	TRBJ2-2	TRBD1	TGTGCCAGCAGCCCAGACAGGGGTATGAACACCGGGGAGCTGTTTTTT	CASSPDRGMNTGELFF
TRBV5-1	NA	TRBJ2-7	NA	TGCGCCAGCAGCTTGGATGTCCCCAACGAGCAGTACTTC	CASSLDVPNEQYF
TRBV5-6	NA	TRBJ1-2	NA	TGTGCCAGCAGCTCGGCCGGGGTACACTATGGCTACACCTTC	CASSSAGVHYGYTF
TRBV5-1	NA	TRBJ1-5	NA	TGCGCCAGCAGCTTGTCGGGGAATAGCAATCAGCCCCAGCATTTT	CASSLSGNSNQPQHF
TRBV9	once	TRBJ1-1	NA	TGTGCCAGCAGCCGGGGGTGGCAGGCGAACACTGAAGCTTTCTTT	CASSRGWQANTEAFF
TRBV19	NA	TRBJ1-2	NA	TGTGCCAGTAGTATAGTACAGGGTAACTATGGCTACACCTTC	CASSIVQGNYGYTF
TRBV21-1	NA	TRBJ1-1	NA	TGTGCCAGCAGCGAGACAGGGTCCAACACTGAAGCTTTCTTT	CASSETGSNTEAFF
TRBV27	NA	TRBJ1-3	NA	TGTGCCAGCAGTTTTGGGCAGGGGCGAGGAAACACCATATATTTT	CASSFGQGRGNTIYF
TRBV9	NA	TRBJ1-2	NA	TGTGCCAGCAGCCCCCAGACAGGCGCCCTCAATGGCTACACCTTC	CASSPQTGALNGYTF
TRBV10-3	NA	TRBJ2-3	TRBD2	TGTGCCATCAGCCGGGGACTAGCGGGGGGCTACCTAGGAGATACGCAGTATTTT	CAISRGLAGGYLGDTQYF
TRBV6-5	NA	TRBJ2-3	NA	TGTGCCAGCAGCCTCGCCAGGGAAGATACGCAGTATTTT	CASSLAREDTQYF
TRBV10-3	NA	TRBJ2-5	NA	TGTGCCATCAGCCAGGGGACCCAAGAGACCCAGTACTTC	CAISQGTQETQYF
TRBV11-2	NA	TRBJ2-7	TRBD1	TGTGCCAGCAGCGCAAGACAGGGTTCCTACGAGCAGTACTTC	CASSARQGSYEQYF
TRBV25-1	NA	TRBJ2-3	TRBD1	TGTGCCAGCAGTGAATTTAGGGGGCCCGGCGCAGATACGCAGTATTTT	CASSEFRGPGADTQYF
TRBV27	NA	TRBJ1-5	TRBD1	TGTGCCAGCAGTCTAAAGACAGGGGCCAATCAGCCCCAGCATTTT	CASSLKTGANQPQHF
TRBV28	NA	TRBJ2-7	NA	TGTGCCAGCTTTAGCTCCGGGTGGACTGAGCAGTACTTC	CASFSSGWTEQYF
TRBV24-1	NA	TRBJ2-1	TRBD1	TGTGCCACCAGTCTCAGGGGGCGCAGCAATGAGCAGTTCTTC	CATSLRGRSNEQFF
TRBV3-1/TRBV3-2	NA	TRBJ2-1	NA	TGTGCCAGCAGCCAAGAAGGGAGCTCCTACAATGAGCAGTTCTTC	CASSQEGSSYNEQFF
TRBV5-6	NA	TRBJ1-4	NA	TGTGCCAGCAGCTTGGCCCGTCGGGGAAAACTGTTTTTT	CASSLARRGKLFF
TRBV2	NA	TRBJ1-2	NA	TGTGCCAGCAGTGAACGGGCGGAGGATGGCTACACCTTC	CASSERAEDGYTF
TRBV11-3	NA	TRBJ1-2	TRBD1	TGTGCCAGCAGCTTAGAAGACAGGGGGCTCGGCTACACCTTC	CASSLEDRGLGYTF
TRBV7-9	NA	TRBJ1-2	NA	TGTGCCAGCAGCCCAGAAGCAGACAGTGGCTACACCTTC	CASSPEADSGYTF
TRBV28	NA	TRBJ2-7	TRBD2	TGTGCCAGCAATACACCCGGGACTAGTCGGTCCTCCGGGCCTTACGAGCAGTACTTC	CASNTPGTSRSSGPYEQYF
TRBV19	NA	TRBJ1-6	NA	TGTGCCAGTAGTCCCTCGGGGGGCATGGTCAACCGCCTGTATAATTCACCCCTCCACTTT	CASSPSGGMVNRLYNSPLHF
TRBV10-3	NA	TRBJ2-3	NA	TGTGCCATCAGTGCCGGGACAACTAGCACAGATACGCAGTATTTT	CAISAGTTSTDTQYF